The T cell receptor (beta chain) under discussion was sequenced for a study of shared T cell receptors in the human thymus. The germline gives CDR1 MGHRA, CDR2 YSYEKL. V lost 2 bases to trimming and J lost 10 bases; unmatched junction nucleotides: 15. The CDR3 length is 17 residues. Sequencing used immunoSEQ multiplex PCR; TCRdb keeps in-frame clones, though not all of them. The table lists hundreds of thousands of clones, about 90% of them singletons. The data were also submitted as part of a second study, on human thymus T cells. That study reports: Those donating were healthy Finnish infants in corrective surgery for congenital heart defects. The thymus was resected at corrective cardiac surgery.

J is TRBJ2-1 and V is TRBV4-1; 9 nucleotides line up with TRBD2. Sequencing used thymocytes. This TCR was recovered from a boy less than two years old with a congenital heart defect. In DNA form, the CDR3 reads TGCGCCAGCAGCCAACTTTCCAAGCGGGGGGAGGTCATGGAGCAGTTCTTC. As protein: CASSQLSKRGEVMEQFF.